These 29 T cell receptor beta chains were all obtained from the same sample, sequenced in a study of control samples from healthy donors and cancer patients. Sequencing was performed with immunoSEQ multiplex PCR; in TCRdb, only in-frame clones are kept and a portion is missing. The table shows 84,000 or so clones, with 91% occurring only once. Material: blood. These receptors were taken from a man aged 50-60 years in good health.

The chain carries TRBV6-5 and TRBJ1-1, with D uncertain. V lost 7 bases, J lost 10 bases, and 16 bases lay in between. Germline values: CDR1 MNHEY, CDR2 SVGAGI. This CDR3 region has 12 residues. This CDR3 reads CASTQDGPRAFF. The CDR3 nucleotides read TGTGCCAGCACGCAGGACGGACCTAGAGCTTTCTTT.

This clone turned up a few times. Germline and junction disagree at one end, which may indicate a read error. This chain uses TRBV7-9 with TRBJ1-1; no definite D call. CDR3 length: 11 residues. Germline loops: CDR1 SEHNR, CDR2 FQNEAQ (reference sequence). CDR3 in DNA: TGTGCCAGCAGCTTCCGGCAGGATTTCACGTTT. Amino acids: CASSFRQDFTF.

This clone has more than one count but fewer than ten. This chain joins TRBV29-1 and TRBJ2-7; possible D gene TRBD1, 6 bases. Germline V gives CDR1 SQVTM, CDR2 ANQGSEA. The CDR3 sequence is 11 residues long. Trimming took off 3 bases at V and 6 bases at J, with 9 bases between the two ends. The CDR3 protein is CSVDTGTEQYF. The CDR3 DNA sequence: TGCAGCGTTGATACAGGGACCGAGCAGTACTTC.

The genes are TRBV24-1 and TRBJ1-2, with D tentatively TRBD1 (5 bases). Between the trimmed V and J ends, which lost 9 bases and 3 bases, there was a span of 10 bases. CDR1 is KGHDR and CDR2 is SFDVKD in the germline V gene. CDR3 length: 12 amino acids. In DNA, the CDR3 is TGTGCCACCGGACAACCCGACTATGGCTACACCTTC. Translated: CATGQPDYGYTF.

The rearrangement joins TRBV4-1 to TRBJ1-6, with D perhaps matching TRBD1 (6 bases). CDR3 length: 16 residues. V was shortened by 1 base and J by 12 bases, with 19 bases between the two germline ends. The V gene's germline CDR1 is MGHRA and CDR2 YSYEKL. CDR3 coding DNA: TGCGCCAGCAGCCAAGGGTTACGGGACATAAGGAAACCCCTCCACTTT. It codes for CASSQGLRDIRKPLHF.

This clone was recorded once. The CDR3 loop reads CASSQGQGYGYTF. In DNA form, the CDR3 reads TGCGCCAGCAGCCAGGGACAGGGGTATGGCTACACCTTC. The genes are TRBV5-1 and TRBJ1-2; 10 bases are a match to TRBD1. Germline CDR1 SGHRS, CDR2 YFSETQ. The CDR3 is made up of 13 amino acids. V shed 4 bases and J 5 bases; nucleotides not matched to a gene: 2.

This clone has a handful of counts. This rearrangement joins TRBV10-3 to TRBJ1-2; no clear D gene. The CDR3 sequence is 13 residues long. Trimming pared 2 bases from V and 5 bases from J, leaving 9 bases between. The germline CDR1 and CDR2 sequences are ENHRY and SYGVKD. The CDR3 DNA reads TGTGCCATCAGTGAGACGGTAGTTTATGGCTACACCTTC. Protein: CAISETVVYGYTF.

This clone was recorded a few times. The genes are TRBV6-5 and TRBJ1-2; 7 bases agree with TRBD1. This CDR3 is built from 12 residues. In germline, CDR1 is MNHEY, CDR2 SVGAGI. Trimming at V came to 8 bases and at J to 2 bases, leaving 2 bases not matched to a gene. The CDR3 DNA reads TGTGCCAGCCCGGGACAGAACTATGGCTACACCTTC. It translates to CASPGQNYGYTF.

The chain employs TRBV18 and TRBJ2-5, with a tentative D call TRBD1 (5 bases). Trimming removed 8 bases from V and 0 bases from J, with 10 bases in between. Germline V gene data show CDR1 as KGHSH and CDR2 as LQKENI. The CDR3 covers 13 residues. CDR3: CASAQGYQETQYF. DNA of the CDR3: TGTGCCAGCGCCCAGGGTTACCAAGAGACCCAGTACTTC.

This rearrangement joins TRBV25-1 to TRBJ1-6; D is perhaps TRBD1 (5 bases). The V end lost 6 bases, the J end lost 7 bases, and 7 bases lay between the germline ends. Germline V CDR1 and CDR2: MGHDK, SYGVNS. The CDR3 covers 12 residues. The CDR3 region has the DNA TGTGCCAGCAGCAGGGAAAATTCACCCCTCCACTTT. Translation: CASSRENSPLHF. Full variable domain (missing parts from reference TRBV25-1 and TRBJ1-6): EADIYQTPRYLVIGTGKKITLECSQTMGHDKMYWYQQDPGMELHLIHYSYGVNSTEKGDLSSESTVSRIRTEHFPLTLESARPSHTSQYLCASSRENSPLHFGNGTRLTVT.

This sequence joins TRBV6-5 and TRBJ1-2; 7 bases align to TRBD1. Germline V gene lookup returns CDR1 MNHEY and CDR2 SVGAGI. The junction had 10 bases not matched to a gene; V was cut back by 8 bases and J by 7 bases. The CDR3 sequence is 13 residues long. The CDR3 DNA is TGTGCCAGCTCGAGAGGAGGGGGCTCTGGCTACACCTTC. This encodes CASSRGGGSGYTF.

This chain connects TRBV27 to TRBJ2-7; D possibly matches TRBD1 or TRBD2 (5 bases each). The CDR3 contains 13 residues. From germline, CDR1 is MNHEY and CDR2 SMNVEV (reference sequence). V lost 7 bases, J lost 1 base, and 11 bases lay in between. The CDR3 loop is CASNRWGSYEQYF. DNA of the CDR3: TGTGCCAGCAACCGCTGGGGGTCCTACGAGCAGTACTTC.

This chain connects TRBV10-2 to TRBJ1-4; D possibly corresponds to TRBD1 (6 bases). Germline CDR1 reads WSHSY; CDR2 reads SAAADI. Trimming took off 7 bases at V and 8 bases at J, with 14 bases between the two ends. The CDR3 consists of 13 residues. The CDR3 sequence: CASTAGDREKLFF. The CDR3 region has the DNA TGCGCCAGCACCGCAGGGGATCGGGAAAAACTGTTTTTT.

The chain recombines TRBV29-1 with TRBJ1-2; 10 bases are a match to TRBD1. Trimming removed 6 bases from V and 3 bases from J; junction bases left unmatched: 4. Germline-derived CDR1 and CDR2 are SQVTM and ANQGSEA. The CDR3 loop spans 13 amino acids. The CDR3 protein is CSVLTGGDYGYTF. The CDR3 nucleotides read TGCAGCGTCCTGACAGGGGGCGACTATGGCTACACCTTC.

The chain is built from TRBV5-8 and TRBJ2-3; possibly TRBD2 for D (6 bases). Between the trimmed V and J ends, which lost 1 base and 1 base, there was a span of 10 bases. The CDR3 totals 15 residues. The germline CDR1 and CDR2 sequences are SGHTS and YDEGEE. The DNA for the CDR3 is TGTGCCAGCAGCTTGACGGGGGTACGCACAGATACGCAGTATTTT. This translates into CASSLTGVRTDTQYF. The variable domain in full, with the rest retrieved from reference TRBV5-8 and TRBJ2-3, is EAGVTQSPTHLIKTRGQQATLRCSPISGHTSVYWYQQALGLGLQFLLWYDEGEERNRGNFPPRFSGRQFPNYSSELNVNALELEDSALYLCASSLTGVRTDTQYFGPGTRLTVL.

V and J are TRBV5-1 and TRBJ1-1; 7 bases match TRBD1. The V gene's germline CDR1 is SGHRS and CDR2 YFSETQ. Germline trimming cut 0 bases from V and 3 bases from J; bases unmatched to any gene: 17. This CDR3 has 19 residues. The CDR3 sequence: CASSLGRVPKTGSHTEAFF. In DNA form, the CDR3 reads TGCGCCAGCAGCTTGGGTCGGGTCCCAAAGACAGGGTCCCACACTGAAGCTTTCTTT.

This rearrangement joins TRBV24-1 to TRBJ2-2; 9 bases are shared with TRBD1. This CDR3 contains 15 residues. Germline V CDR1 and CDR2: KGHDR, SFDVKD. With 4 bases clipped from V and 5 bases from J, the junction kept 4 bases outside the gene matches. CDR3 sequence (DNA): TGTGCCACCAGTGACAGGGACAGGGTAACCGGGGAGCTGTTTTTT. Protein: CATSDRDRVTGELFF.

The chain combines TRBV7-9 with TRBJ2-1, with TRBD2 identical over 13 bases. J lost 6 bases, V lost 5 bases, and 7 bases had no gene match. The V gene's germline CDR1 is SEHNR and CDR2 FQNEAQ (reference sequence). CDR3 length: 16 amino acids. The CDR3 region has the DNA TGTGCCAGCAGCCAGCTCGGGACTAGCGGGGTCAATGAGCAGTTCTTC. Amino acids: CASSQLGTSGVNEQFF.

The V gene is TRBV7-8, the J gene TRBJ2-2; no reliable D call. V lost 6 bases, J lost 7 bases, and 9 bases lay in between. In germline, CDR1 is SGHVS, CDR2 FQNEAQ. The CDR3 runs 12 residues. The CDR3 nucleotides read TGTGCCAGCAGTTATGATTTCGGGGAGCTGTTTTTT. Its protein is CASSYDFGELFF.

The chain uses TRBV19 and TRBJ2-1; 10 bases are a match to TRBD2. With V trimmed by 1 base and J by 0 bases, 12 bases remained unmatched. The CDR3 length is 20 residues. Per the germline V gene, CDR1 is LNHDA and CDR2 is SQIVND (reference sequence). CDR3 sequence reads: CASSIASGTSDLSSYNEQFF. CDR3 DNA: TGTGCCAGTAGTATAGCCTCCGGGACTAGCGACTTAAGCTCCTACAATGAGCAGTTCTTC.

The J gene is TRBJ1-2, the V gene TRBV6-1; TRBD1 agrees at 8 bases. In germline, CDR1 is MNHNS, CDR2 SASEGT. J was trimmed by 5 bases and V by 1 base; bases with no gene match: 3. The CDR3 is 14 amino acids. This CDR3 is CASSEEGTGYGYTF. CDR3 nucleotides: TGTGCCAGCAGTGAAGAGGGGACAGGTTATGGCTACACCTTC.

V gene TRBV6-5 combines with J gene TRBJ1-5; TRBD1 is a possible D gene (5 bases). CDR3 size: 15 residues. From germline, CDR1 is MNHEY and CDR2 SVGAGI. V was trimmed by 6 bases and J by 4 bases, leaving 16 bases between them. This chain's CDR3 is CASRTREIFNQPQHF. The CDR3 nucleotides read TGTGCCAGCAGAACCAGGGAAATTTTTAATCAGCCCCAGCATTTT.

The chain has TRBV10-3 and TRBJ2-2; tentatively, D is TRBD1 or TRBD2 (5 bases each). In germline, CDR1 is ENHRY, CDR2 SYGVKD. This CDR3 is built from 14 residues. V gave up 7 bases and J gave up 5 bases, with 14 bases separating them. CDR3: CAITMGRETGELFF. The CDR3 region has the DNA TGTGCCATCACCATGGGACGGGAAACCGGGGAGCTGTTTTTT.

The CDR3, as DNA: TGTGCCAGCAGTGAAGGGTTGGGCGTTTTCAACGTCCTGACTTTC. It is translated as CASSEGLGVFNVLTF. This chain uses TRBV25-1 with TRBJ2-6; D not certain. This CDR3 comprises 15 residues. Germline lookup yields CDR1 MGHDK and CDR2 SYGVNS. Trimming removed 2 bases from V and 9 bases from J, with 14 bases in between.

J is TRBJ1-2 and V is TRBV6-6; D gene unclear. Deletions cut 4 bases from V and 8 bases from J, with 11 bases between. CDR1 is MNHNY and CDR2 is SVGAGI in the germline V gene (reference sequence). The CDR3 runs 12 residues. Here the CDR3 reads CASSSSGRGYTF. The CDR3 DNA reads as TGTGCCAGCAGTTCCTCCGGTCGGGGCTACACCTTC.

The chain is built from TRBV7-2 and TRBJ2-5, with 7 bases lining up with TRBD2. This CDR3 region has 17 residues. Unmatched junction bases numbered 10, after V lost 1 base and J lost 2 bases. CDR1 and CDR2 from the germline V gene are SGHTA and FQGNSA. The CDR3 nucleotides are TGTGCCAGCAGCTTAGAGCCCCAGCGGCGGGGGCAAGAGACCCAGTACTTC. This gives the protein CASSLEPQRRGQETQYF.

The chain has TRBV11-2 and TRBJ2-1; no clear D. This CDR3 contains 15 residues. CDR1 and CDR2 (germline): SGHAT, FQNNGV. V lost 0 bases and J lost 0, with 6 bases in between. The CDR3 DNA is TGTGCCAGCAGCTTAGAAATGGGCTCCTACAATGAGCAGTTCTTC. It codes for CASSLEMGSYNEQFF.

The J gene is TRBJ1-1, the V gene TRBV5-4; D not resolved. The CDR3 totals 15 residues. The V end lost 1 base, the J end lost 5 bases, and 15 bases lay between the germline ends. Germline V lookup: CDR1 SGHNT, CDR2 YYREEE (reference sequence). This CDR3 is CASSLPLGYGTEAFF. CDR3 bases: TGTGCCAGCAGCTTGCCTTTGGGTTATGGGACTGAAGCTTTCTTT.

A few counts support this clone. The rearrangement links TRBV19 to TRBJ1-5; D call uncertain. The CDR3 has 15 residues. V was pared by 7 bases and J by 1 base, with 14 bases between. The germline V gene encodes CDR1 LNHDA and CDR2 SQIVND (reference sequence). Here the CDR3 reads CASTPPAQSNQPQHF. The CDR3 region has the DNA TGTGCCAGTACCCCCCCAGCACAGAGCAATCAGCCCCAGCATTTT.